One sample yielded the 20 T cell receptor beta chains listed below, sequenced in a study of T cell responses to AZD1222 COVID-19 vaccine. Only in-frame clones appear in the TCRdb table, and some are missing; sequencing was by immunoSEQ multiplex PCR. The sample records some 140,000 clones, about 85% being singletons. Specimen: peripheral blood, collected on day 0 of AZD1222 vaccination. The source is an adult in good health.

The V call is TRBV7-2, the J call TRBJ1-3; D not resolved. This CDR3 has 14 amino acids. CDR1 and CDR2 (germline): SGHTA, FQGNSA. The V and J ends lost 5 bases and 2 bases respectively, with 10 bases between them. CDR3 bases: TGTGCCAGCAGCCCGCGGCAGGCTGGAAACACCATATATTTT. Translation: CASSPRQAGNTIYF.

V gene TRBV28 combines with J gene TRBJ2-7, with 9 bases identical to TRBD2. Looked up from germline, CDR1 is MDHEN and CDR2 is SYDVKM. Losses at the gene ends were 6 bases for V and 1 base for J; bases not matched to a gene: 13. The CDR3 is 17 amino acids. The CDR3 sequence: CASRPTGSGGRSYEQYF. The CDR3 bases are TGTGCCAGCAGGCCGACAGGTAGCGGGGGAAGATCCTACGAGCAGTACTTC. The entire variable domain, with the rest obtained from reference TRBV28 and TRBJ2-7, is as follows: DVKVTQSSRYLVKRTGEKVFLECVQDMDHENMFWYRQDPGLGLRLIYFSYDVKMKEKGDIPEGYSVSREKKERFSLILESASTNQTSMYLCASRPTGSGGRSYEQYFGPGTRLTVT.

For the CDR3, the DNA is TGTGCCACCAGTGATTTGGAGACAGGTGGTGGCTACACCTTC. This sequence encodes CATSDLETGGGYTF. V usage is TRBV24-1 and J usage is TRBJ1-2, with D possibly matching TRBD1 (6 bases). The CDR3 runs 14 residues. Trimming cost V 0 bases and J 7 bases, with 11 bases left between them. Per germline, CDR1 KGHDR and CDR2 SFDVKD.

The rearrangement links TRBV12-5 to TRBJ1-1; the D gene is possibly TRBD1 (5 bases). CDR1 is LGHNT and CDR2 is FRNRAP in the germline V gene. V was pared by 7 bases and J by 1 base, with 10 bases between. The CDR3 totals 13 residues. In DNA, the CDR3 is TGTGCTAGTGCCACCCAGGGGAACACTGAAGCTTTCTTT. This sequence encodes CASATQGNTEAFF.

The rearrangement joins TRBV7-8 to TRBJ2-1; 10 bases line up with TRBD1. CDR1 SGHVS and CDR2 FQNEAQ come from the germline V gene. The CDR3 runs 15 residues. After removal of 7 bases from V and 3 bases from J, the junction contained 6 bases not matched to a gene. CDR3 sequence reads: CASTQGQGFYNEQFF. The DNA of the CDR3 is TGTGCCAGCACGCAGGGACAGGGGTTCTACAATGAGCAGTTCTTC.

This clone was seen more than once but under ten times. The rearrangement links TRBV7-8 to TRBJ1-2; D call uncertain. The CDR3 has 14 amino acids. Germline V lookup: CDR1 SGHVS, CDR2 FQNEAQ. Trimming cost V 2 bases and J 6 bases, with 13 bases left between them. CDR3 bases: TGTGCCAGCAGCTTAAGTTGGGCAGGAAATGGCTACACCTTC. Translating gives CASSLSWAGNGYTF.

This sequence joins TRBV3-1 (or the pseudogene TRBV3-2) and TRBJ1-3; a possible D gene is TRBD1 (5 bases). This CDR3 region has 17 residues. With 4 bases removed from V and 4 bases from J, the gap between germline ends came to 20 bases. CDR1 is LGHDT, CDR2 YNNKEL, per germline (reference sequence). In DNA form, the CDR3 reads TGTGCCAGCAGCCCCGCCGGGCCGGGGGTTGCAGGAAACACCATATATTTT. Translation: CASSPAGPGVAGNTIYF.

V gene TRBV18 combines with J gene TRBJ1-6; 7 bases fit TRBD1. J lost 5 bases, V lost 6 bases, and 10 bases had no gene match. The CDR3 has 16 amino acids. The germline CDR1 and CDR2 sequences are KGHSH and LQKENI. The CDR3 here is CASSPRQGNNNSPLHF. DNA of the CDR3: TGTGCCAGCTCTCCCAGACAGGGAAACAATAATTCACCCCTCCACTTT. Full variable domain (outside the CDR3, taken from reference TRBV18 and TRBJ1-6): NAGVMQNPRHLVRRRGQEARLRCSPMKGHSHVYWYRQLPEEGLKFMVYLQKENIIDESGMPKERFSAEFPKEGPSILRIQQVVRGDSAAYFCASSPRQGNNNSPLHFGNGTRLTVT.

This CDR3 is CATQGAGAEAFF. The CDR3 nucleotides read TGTGCCACGCAGGGGGCAGGCGCTGAAGCTTTCTTT. This rearrangement joins TRBV10-3 to TRBJ1-1; TRBD1 matches at 8 bases. This CDR3 is built from 12 residues. CDR1 is ENHRY and CDR2 is SYGVKD in the germline V gene. J lost 6 bases, V lost 10 bases, and 7 bases had no gene match.

The chain carries TRBV4-3 and TRBJ2-1, with a weak D call TRBD2 (6 bases). The CDR3 spans 16 residues. V dropped 1 base and J dropped 5 bases, with 15 bases sitting between them. Germline CDR1 and CDR2: LGHNA and YSLEER. The CDR3 DNA reads as TGCGCCAGCAGCCAAGCAGGCCCGGGACTGAACAATGAGCAGTTCTTC. Translating it yields CASSQAGPGLNNEQFF.

The chain couples TRBV7-2 to TRBJ2-1, with 7 bases that match TRBD2. The germline gives CDR1 SGHTA, CDR2 FQGNSA. This CDR3 spans 15 amino acids. V shed 6 bases and J 0 bases; nucleotides not matched to a gene: 5. The CDR3 protein is CASRLAMSSYNEQFF. The DNA of the CDR3 is TGTGCCAGCAGACTAGCGATGAGCTCCTACAATGAGCAGTTCTTC. Looking up the rest from reference TRBV7-2 and TRBJ2-1 gives the full variable domain: GAGVSQSPSNKVTEKGKDVELRCDPISGHTALYWYRQSLGQGLEFLIYFQGNSAPDKSGLPSDRFSAERTGGSVSTLTIQRTQQEDSAVYLCASRLAMSSYNEQFFGPGTRLTVL.

This clone has just a few counts. The rearrangement joins TRBV5-1 to TRBJ2-7; no reliable D call. The V gene lost 1 base and the J gene lost 2 bases, with 7 bases spanning the gap. Germline V gives CDR1 SGHRS, CDR2 YFSETQ. The CDR3 loop spans 13 amino acids. The CDR3, as DNA: TGCGCCAGCAGCTTGACCAGCCCCTACGAGCAGTACTTC. Translation gives CASSLTSPYEQYF.

The V gene is TRBV18, the J gene TRBJ1-2, with a possible D match to TRBD1 (6 bases). The CDR3 has 15 amino acids. CDR1 is KGHSH and CDR2 is LQKENI in the germline V gene. The V gene lost 2 bases and the J gene lost 4 bases, with 14 bases spanning the gap. The CDR3 region is CASSPTGGEPYGYTF. The CDR3 nucleotides read TGTGCCAGCTCACCAACGGGGGGCGAGCCCTATGGCTACACCTTC.

The CDR3 DNA reads as TGTGCCAGCAGCCCTACAGGGGGCTACGAGCAGTACTTC. Translated: CASSPTGGYEQYF. The V and J genes are TRBV5-6 and TRBJ2-7; 8 bases are a match to TRBD1. Losses at the gene ends were 4 bases for V and 3 bases for J; bases not matched to a gene: 3. This CDR3 has 13 amino acids. From germline, CDR1 is SGHDT and CDR2 YYEEEE.

The chain recombines TRBV6-5 with TRBJ1-1; 7 bases align to TRBD1. CDR3 length: 12 residues. V lost 10 bases and J lost 4; bases outside the gene matches: 6. In germline, CDR1 is MNHEY, CDR2 SVGAGI. This CDR3 is CATRQGGTEAFF. Here the CDR3 DNA reads TGTGCCACCCGACAGGGAGGCACTGAAGCTTTCTTT.

This clone showed up just once. This chain links TRBV4-1 with TRBJ2-7; no clear D. CDR1 is MGHRA, CDR2 YSYEKL, per germline. Between the trimmed V and J ends, which lost 0 bases and 0 bases, there was a span of 9 bases. The CDR3 has 15 residues. The CDR3: CASSQEFGSSYEQYF. Written as DNA, the CDR3 is TGCGCCAGCAGCCAAGAGTTCGGCAGCTCCTACGAGCAGTACTTC.

The chain joins TRBV27 to TRBJ1-1, with unresolved D. Per the germline V gene, CDR1 is MNHEY and CDR2 is SMNVEV (reference sequence). CDR3 length: 13 amino acids. Trimming shortened V by 3 bases and J by 0 bases, and 5 bases separated the two germline ends. In DNA, the CDR3 is TGTGCCAGCAGTTTCAGACTGAACACTGAAGCTTTCTTT. Protein: CASSFRLNTEAFF.

The chain is built from TRBV9 and TRBJ2-7; 7 bases match TRBD1. V shed 1 base, J shed 3 bases, and the junction held 4 bases outside the gene matches. Germline values: CDR1 SGDLS, CDR2 YYNGEE. This CDR3 has 14 amino acids. CDR3 coding DNA: TGTGCCAGCAGCGTAACAAGACAGGGCTACGAGCAGTACTTC. Protein: CASSVTRQGYEQYF.

The rearrangement joins TRBV6-2 or TRBV6-3 to TRBJ1-2, with a weak D call TRBD1 (5 bases). The germline CDR1 and CDR2 sequences are MNHEY and SVGEGT. The CDR3 is made up of 13 amino acids. The V gene lost 2 bases and the J gene lost 6 bases, with 10 bases spanning the gap. In nucleotides, the CDR3 is TGTGCCAGCAGTTACAACGGGGCCGATGGCTACACCTTC. Protein: CASSYNGADGYTF.

The DNA of the CDR3 is TGTGCCAGCAGCGGGGACAGGGGAGGATTTCCATATGGCTACACCTTC. Amino acid sequence: CASSGDRGGFPYGYTF. V gene TRBV5-6 combines with J gene TRBJ1-2, with 10 bases lining up with TRBD1. The CDR3 sequence is 16 residues long. The germline CDR1 and CDR2 sequences are SGHDT and YYEEEE. V dropped 4 bases and J dropped 5; count of bases not matched to a gene: 11.